This T cell receptor beta chain was found in a study of blood T cell repertoires in COVID-19. The protocol was immunoSEQ multiplex PCR, while the TCRdb copy is restricted to in-frame clones and leaves out a portion. Here the sample spans around 150,000 clones, about 80% being singletons. V lost 3 bases and J lost 0; bases outside the gene matches: 5. CDR1 is LGHDT, CDR2 YNNKEL, per germline (reference sequence). The CDR3 totals 16 residues. In assigning cohorts, the study relied on participant-reported clinical history. Among Cohort 3 donors, those recovered had two negative PCRs, clearance, or symptom resolution.

Material for sequencing was PBMCs or T cells enriched from blood (not recorded which). V gene TRBV3-1 (or the pseudogene TRBV3-2) combines with J gene TRBJ1-3; TRBD1 matches 7 bases. This TCR came from a man between 50 and 59 years old who had recovered from COVID-19. The CDR3 DNA sequence: TGTGCCAGCAGCCACCTCCGGGACAGCTCTGGAAACACCATATATTTT. Protein product: CASSHLRDSSGNTIYF.